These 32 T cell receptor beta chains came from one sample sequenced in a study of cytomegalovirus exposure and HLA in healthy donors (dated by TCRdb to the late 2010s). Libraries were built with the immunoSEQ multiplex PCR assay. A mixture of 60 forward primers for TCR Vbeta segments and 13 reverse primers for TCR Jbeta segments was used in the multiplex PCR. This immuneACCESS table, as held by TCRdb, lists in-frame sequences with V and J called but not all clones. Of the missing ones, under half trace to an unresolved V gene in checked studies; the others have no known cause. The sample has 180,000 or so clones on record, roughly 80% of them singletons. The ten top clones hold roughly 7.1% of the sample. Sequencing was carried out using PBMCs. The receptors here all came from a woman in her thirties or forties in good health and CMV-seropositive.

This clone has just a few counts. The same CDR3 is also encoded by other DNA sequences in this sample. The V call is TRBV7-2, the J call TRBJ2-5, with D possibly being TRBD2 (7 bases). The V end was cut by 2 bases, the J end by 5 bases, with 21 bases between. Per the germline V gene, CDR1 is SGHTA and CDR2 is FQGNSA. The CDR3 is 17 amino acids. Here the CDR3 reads CASSLRGGGGPRETQYF. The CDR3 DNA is TGTGCCAGCAGCTTACGGGGAGGGGGAGGGCCTCGGGAGACCCAGTACTTC.

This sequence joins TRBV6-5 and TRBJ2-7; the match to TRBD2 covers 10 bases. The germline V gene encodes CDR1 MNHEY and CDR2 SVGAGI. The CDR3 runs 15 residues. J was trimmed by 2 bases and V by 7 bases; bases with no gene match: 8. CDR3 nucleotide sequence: TGTGCCAGCACCCCCGGGACTAGCGCAGCCTACGAGCAGTACTTC. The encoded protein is CASTPGTSAAYEQYF.

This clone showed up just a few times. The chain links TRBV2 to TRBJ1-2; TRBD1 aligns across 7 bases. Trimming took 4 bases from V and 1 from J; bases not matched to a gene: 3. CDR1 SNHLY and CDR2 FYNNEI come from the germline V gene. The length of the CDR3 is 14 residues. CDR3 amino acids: CASSGTGINYGYTF. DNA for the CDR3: TGTGCCAGCAGTGGGACAGGTATTAACTATGGCTACACCTTC.

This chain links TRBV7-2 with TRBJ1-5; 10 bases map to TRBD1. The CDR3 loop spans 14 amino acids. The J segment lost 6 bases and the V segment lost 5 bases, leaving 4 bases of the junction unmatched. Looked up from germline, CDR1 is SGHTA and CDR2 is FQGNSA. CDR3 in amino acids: CASSAGTGVQPQHF. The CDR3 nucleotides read TGTGCCAGCAGCGCGGGGACAGGGGTTCAGCCCCAGCATTTT.

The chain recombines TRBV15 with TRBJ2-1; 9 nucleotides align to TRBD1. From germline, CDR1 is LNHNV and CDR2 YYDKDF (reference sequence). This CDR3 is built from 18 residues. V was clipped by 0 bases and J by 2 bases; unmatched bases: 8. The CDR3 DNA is TGTGCCACCAGCAGAGACATTTCCGGGACAGGGACCTACAATGAGCAGTTCTTC. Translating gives CATSRDISGTGTYNEQFF.

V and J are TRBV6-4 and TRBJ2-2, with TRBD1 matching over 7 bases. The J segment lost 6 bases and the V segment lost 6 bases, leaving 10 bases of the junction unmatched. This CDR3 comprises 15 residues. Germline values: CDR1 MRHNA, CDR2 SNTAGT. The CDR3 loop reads CASREWTGGSGELFF. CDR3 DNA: TGTGCCAGCAGAGAATGGACAGGTGGTTCCGGGGAGCTGTTTTTT.

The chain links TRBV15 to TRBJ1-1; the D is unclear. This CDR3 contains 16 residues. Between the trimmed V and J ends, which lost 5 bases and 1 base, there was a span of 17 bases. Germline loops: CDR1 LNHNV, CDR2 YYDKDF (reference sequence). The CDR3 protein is CATSPANLRQNTEAFF. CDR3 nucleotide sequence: TGTGCCACCAGCCCCGCTAACTTAAGACAGAACACTGAAGCTTTCTTT.

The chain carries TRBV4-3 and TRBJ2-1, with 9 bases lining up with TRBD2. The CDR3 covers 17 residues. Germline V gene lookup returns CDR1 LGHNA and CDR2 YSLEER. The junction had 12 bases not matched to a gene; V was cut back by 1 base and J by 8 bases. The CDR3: CASSQGGAGGPRDEQFF. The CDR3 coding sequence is TGCGCCAGCAGCCAAGGAGGGGCGGGAGGGCCCCGAGATGAGCAGTTCTTC.

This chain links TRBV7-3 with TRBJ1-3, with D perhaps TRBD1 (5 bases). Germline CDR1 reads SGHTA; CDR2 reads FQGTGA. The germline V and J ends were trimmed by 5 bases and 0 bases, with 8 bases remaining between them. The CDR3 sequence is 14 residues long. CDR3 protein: CASSTGSSGNTIYF. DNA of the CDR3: TGTGCCAGCAGCACAGGCAGCTCTGGAAACACCATATATTTT. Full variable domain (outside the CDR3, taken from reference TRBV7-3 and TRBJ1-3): GAGVSQTPSNKVTEKGKYVELRCDPISGHTALYWYRQSLGQGPEFLIYFQGTGAADDSGLPNDRFFAVRPEGSVSTLKIQRTERGDSAVYLCASSTGSSGNTIYFGEGSWLTVV.

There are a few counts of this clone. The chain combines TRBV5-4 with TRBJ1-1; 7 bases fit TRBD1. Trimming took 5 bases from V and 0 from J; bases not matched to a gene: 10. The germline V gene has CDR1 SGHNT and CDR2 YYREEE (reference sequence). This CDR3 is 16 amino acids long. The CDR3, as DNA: TGTGCCAGCAGTCCGAATATTGGACAGGTGAACACTGAAGCTTTCTTT. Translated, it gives CASSPNIGQVNTEAFF.

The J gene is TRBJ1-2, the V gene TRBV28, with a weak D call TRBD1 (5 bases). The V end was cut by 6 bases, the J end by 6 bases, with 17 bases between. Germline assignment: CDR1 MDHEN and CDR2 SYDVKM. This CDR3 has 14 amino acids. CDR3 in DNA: TGTGCCAGCAGCCCCTCGGGGGGGAGGAATGGCTACACCTTC. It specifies CASSPSGGRNGYTF.

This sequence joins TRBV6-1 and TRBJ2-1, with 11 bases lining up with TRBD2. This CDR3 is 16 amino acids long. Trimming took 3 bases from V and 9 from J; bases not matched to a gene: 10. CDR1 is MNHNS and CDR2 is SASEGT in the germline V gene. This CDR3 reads CASSDRTSGSWVEQFF. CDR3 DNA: TGTGCCAGCAGTGATAGAACTAGCGGGAGTTGGGTTGAGCAGTTCTTC.

CDR3 nucleotide sequence: TGCGCCAGCAGCTTAACCGGACTAGCGGGCCCCAACACCGGGGAGCTGTTTTTT. Protein product: CASSLTGLAGPNTGELFF. The rearrangement links TRBV5-1 to TRBJ2-2; 11 nucleotides agree with TRBD2. Germline V gene sequence: CDR1 SGHRS, CDR2 YFSETQ. After removal of 2 bases from V and 2 bases from J, the junction contained 8 bases not matched to a gene. CDR3 length: 18 residues.

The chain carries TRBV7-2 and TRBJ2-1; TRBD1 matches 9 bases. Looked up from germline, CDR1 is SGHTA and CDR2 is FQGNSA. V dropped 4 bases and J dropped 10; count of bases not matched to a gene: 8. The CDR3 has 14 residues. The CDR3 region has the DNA TGTGCCAGCAGCTCCACCCCGACAGGGGGAGAGCAGTTCTTC. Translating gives CASSSTPTGGEQFF.

The CDR3 region is CASSLHGGQGFVITEAFF. CDR3 bases: TGCGCCAGCAGCCTTCACGGTGGGCAGGGGTTTGTTATCACTGAAGCTTTCTTT. This rearrangement joins TRBV4-1 to TRBJ1-1, with a possible D match to TRBD1 (6 bases). The germline V gene has CDR1 MGHRA and CDR2 YSYEKL. The ends were cut back, 4 bases at V and 4 bases at J, with 25 bases in the middle. This CDR3 comprises 18 residues.

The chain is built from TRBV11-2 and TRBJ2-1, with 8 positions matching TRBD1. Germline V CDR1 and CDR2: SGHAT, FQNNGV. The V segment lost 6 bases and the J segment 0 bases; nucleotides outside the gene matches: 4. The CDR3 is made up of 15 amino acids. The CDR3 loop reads CASRPTGGSYNEQFF. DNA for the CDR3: TGTGCCAGCAGACCCACAGGGGGCTCCTACAATGAGCAGTTCTTC.

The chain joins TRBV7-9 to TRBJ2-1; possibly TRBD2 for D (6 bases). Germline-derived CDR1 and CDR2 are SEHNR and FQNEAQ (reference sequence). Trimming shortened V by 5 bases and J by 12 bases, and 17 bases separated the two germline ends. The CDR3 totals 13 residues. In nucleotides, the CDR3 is TGTGCCAGCAGCAGGGACTGGGCCGGGGGGCAGTTCTTC. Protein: CASSRDWAGGQFF.

The CDR3 loop reads CASTQTGAQSEQYF. CDR3 sequence (DNA): TGTGCCAGTACCCAGACAGGGGCGCAGAGCGAGCAGTACTTC. The chain is built from TRBV19 and TRBJ2-7, with TRBD1 identical over 8 bases. Trimming removed 7 bases from V and 6 bases from J; junction bases left unmatched: 11. Per the germline V gene, CDR1 is LNHDA and CDR2 is SQIVND (reference sequence). The length of the CDR3 is 14 residues.

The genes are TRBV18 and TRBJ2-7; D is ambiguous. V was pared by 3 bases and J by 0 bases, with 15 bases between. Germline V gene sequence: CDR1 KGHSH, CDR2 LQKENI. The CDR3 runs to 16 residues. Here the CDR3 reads CASSPSSIRSSYEQYF. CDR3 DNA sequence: TGTGCCAGCTCACCCTCCAGTATACGGAGCTCCTACGAGCAGTACTTC.

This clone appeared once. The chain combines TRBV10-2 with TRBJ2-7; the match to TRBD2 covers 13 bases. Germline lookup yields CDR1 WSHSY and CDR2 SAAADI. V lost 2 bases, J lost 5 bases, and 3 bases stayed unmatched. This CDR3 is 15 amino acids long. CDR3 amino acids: CASSERTSGSDEQYF. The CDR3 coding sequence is TGCGCCAGCAGTGAGCGGACTAGCGGGAGCGACGAGCAGTACTTC.

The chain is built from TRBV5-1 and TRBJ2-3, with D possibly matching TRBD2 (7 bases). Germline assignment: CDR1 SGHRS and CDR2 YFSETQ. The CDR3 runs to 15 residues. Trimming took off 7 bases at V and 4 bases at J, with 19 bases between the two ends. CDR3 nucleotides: TGCGCCAGCCAGACTTTAGGGGGGGGCGCAGATACGCAGTATTTT. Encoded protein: CASQTLGGGADTQYF.

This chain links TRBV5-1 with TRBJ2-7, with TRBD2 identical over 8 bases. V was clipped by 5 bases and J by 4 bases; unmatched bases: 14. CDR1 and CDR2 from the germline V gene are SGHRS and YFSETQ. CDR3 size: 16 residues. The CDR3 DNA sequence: TGCGCCAGCAGTCGCCGAGGTGAGCGGGAGCCGTACGAGCAGTACTTC. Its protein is CASSRRGEREPYEQYF.

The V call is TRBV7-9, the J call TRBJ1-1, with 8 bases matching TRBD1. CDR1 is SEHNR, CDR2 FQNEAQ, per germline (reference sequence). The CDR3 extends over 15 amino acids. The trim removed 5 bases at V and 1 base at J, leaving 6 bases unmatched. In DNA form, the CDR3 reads TGTGCCAGCAGCCGATTAGGACAGGGGAACACTGAAGCTTTCTTT. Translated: CASSRLGQGNTEAFF.

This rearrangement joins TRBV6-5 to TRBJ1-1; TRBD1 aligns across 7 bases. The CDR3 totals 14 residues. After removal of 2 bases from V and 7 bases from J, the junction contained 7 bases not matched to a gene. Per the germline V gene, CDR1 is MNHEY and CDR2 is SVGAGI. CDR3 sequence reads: CASSYPGPGGEAFF. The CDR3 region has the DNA TGTGCCAGCAGTTACCCGGGTCCAGGGGGTGAAGCTTTCTTT.

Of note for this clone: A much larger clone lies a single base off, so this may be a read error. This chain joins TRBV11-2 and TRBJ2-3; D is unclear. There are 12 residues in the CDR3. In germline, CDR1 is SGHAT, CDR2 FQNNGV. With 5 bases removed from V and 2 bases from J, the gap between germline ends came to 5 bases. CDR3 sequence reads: CASSPFTDTQYF. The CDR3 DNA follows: TGTGCCAGCAGCCCTTTCACAGATACGCAGTATTTT.

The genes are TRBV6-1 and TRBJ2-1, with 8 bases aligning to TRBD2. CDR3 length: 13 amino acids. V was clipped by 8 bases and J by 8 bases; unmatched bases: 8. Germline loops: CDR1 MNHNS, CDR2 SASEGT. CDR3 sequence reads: CASLREGPHEQFF. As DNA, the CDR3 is TGTGCCAGCCTCCGGGAGGGCCCCCATGAGCAGTTCTTC.

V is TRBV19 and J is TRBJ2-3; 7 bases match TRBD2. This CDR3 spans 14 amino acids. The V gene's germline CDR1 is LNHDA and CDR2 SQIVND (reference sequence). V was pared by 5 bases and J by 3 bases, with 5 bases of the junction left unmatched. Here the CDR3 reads CASSAGLVTDTQYF. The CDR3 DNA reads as TGTGCCAGTAGTGCCGGACTAGTAACAGATACGCAGTATTTT.

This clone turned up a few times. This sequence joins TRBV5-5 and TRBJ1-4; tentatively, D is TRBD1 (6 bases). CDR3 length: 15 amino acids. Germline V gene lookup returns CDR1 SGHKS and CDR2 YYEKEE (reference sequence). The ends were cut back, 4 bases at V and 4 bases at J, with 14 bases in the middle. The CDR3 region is CASSTGTRDNEKLFF. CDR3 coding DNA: TGTGCCAGCAGCACCGGGACAAGAGATAATGAAAAACTGTTTTTT.

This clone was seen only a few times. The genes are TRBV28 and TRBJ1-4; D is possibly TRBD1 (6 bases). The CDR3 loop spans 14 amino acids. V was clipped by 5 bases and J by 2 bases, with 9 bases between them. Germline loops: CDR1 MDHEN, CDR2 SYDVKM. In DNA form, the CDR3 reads TGTGCCAGCAGTGGGGGCTTTACTAATGAAAAACTGTTTTTT. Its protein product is CASSGGFTNEKLFF.

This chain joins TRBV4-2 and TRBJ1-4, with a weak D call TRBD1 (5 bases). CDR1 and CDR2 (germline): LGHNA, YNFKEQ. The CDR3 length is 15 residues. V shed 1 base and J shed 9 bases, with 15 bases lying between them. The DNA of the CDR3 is TGTGCCAGCAGCCAAGGAACGGGACTCGAAAAAAAACTGTTTTTT. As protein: CASSQGTGLEKKLFF.

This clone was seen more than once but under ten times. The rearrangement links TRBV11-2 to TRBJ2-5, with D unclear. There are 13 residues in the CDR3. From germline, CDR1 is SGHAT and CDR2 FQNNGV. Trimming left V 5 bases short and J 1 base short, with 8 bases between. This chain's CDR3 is CASSLPSQETQYF. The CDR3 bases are TGTGCCAGCAGCCTGCCCAGCCAAGAGACCCAGTACTTC.

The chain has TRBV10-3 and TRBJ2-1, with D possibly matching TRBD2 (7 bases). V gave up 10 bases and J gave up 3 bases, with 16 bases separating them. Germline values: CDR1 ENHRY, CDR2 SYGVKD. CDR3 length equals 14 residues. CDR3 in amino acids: CATQGLADYNEQFF. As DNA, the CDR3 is TGTGCCACCCAGGGGCTAGCGGACTACAATGAGCAGTTCTTC.